Included here is one T cell receptor beta chain sequence, with context. Its antigen is undetermined. An oligonucleotide containing a UMI was ligated to the 3' end of TCR cDNA. Whole-blood samples were roughly 2.7 ml of peripheral blood from healthy adult volunteers. The entry originates in a study of naive and memory T cell subsets. The SP2 primer and nested alpha and beta constant region primers amplified ligated cDNA in four rounds. Reverse transcription of blood and skin TCR RNA was primed at alpha and beta constant regions. MiXCR was run by TCRdb on the 5' RACE reads, yielding one entry per CDR3 protein. Of about 600 distinct CDR3 sequences listed, roughly 95% are singletons. CDR3 length equals 13 residues. Trimming cost V 4 bases and J 7 bases, with 13 bases left between them. Germline V gene data show CDR1 as DFQATT and CDR2 as SNEGSKA (reference sequence). Regarding the study as a whole: This RNA-based method may be sensitive to activation-related transcript changes.

The origin of this receptor is a female donor in good health. This table probably holds off-target reads from a library built for another chain. V usage is TRBV20-1 and J usage is TRBJ1-4; a weak D match, TRBD1 (5 bases). DNA for the CDR3: TGCAGTGCTAACCGGGACCCTACTGAAAAACTGTTTTTT. It specifies CSANRDPTEKLFF.